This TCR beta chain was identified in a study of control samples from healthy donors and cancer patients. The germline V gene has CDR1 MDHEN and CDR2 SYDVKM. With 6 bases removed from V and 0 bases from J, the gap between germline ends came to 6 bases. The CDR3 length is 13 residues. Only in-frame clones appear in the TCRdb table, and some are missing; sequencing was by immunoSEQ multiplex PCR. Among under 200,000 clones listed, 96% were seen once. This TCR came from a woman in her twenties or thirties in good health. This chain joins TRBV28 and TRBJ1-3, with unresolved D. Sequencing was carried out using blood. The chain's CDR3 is CASSDNSGNTIYF. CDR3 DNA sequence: TGTGCCAGCAGCGACAACTCTGGAAACACCATATATTTT.